This TCR beta chain originates from a study of blood T cell repertoires in COVID-19. Assay: immunoSEQ multiplex PCR; the TCRdb copy retains only in-frame clones and omits some. There are 220,000 or so clones in the sample; about 90% occur only once, and more than 13% lies in the top ten. Trimming removed 0 bases from V and 7 bases from J, with 16 bases in between. Germline V gives CDR1 LGHNT, CDR2 FRNRAP. There are 15 residues in the CDR3. Sequencing was carried out using PBMCs or T cells enriched from blood (not recorded which). This chain joins TRBV12-5 and TRBJ2-7; a possible D gene is TRBD1 (6 bases). This receptor was taken from a young man who had been exposed to COVID-19. For the CDR3, the DNA is TGTGCTAGTGGTTTGGTACTGGGACACATGGGAGAGCAGTACTTC. Protein product: CASGLVLGHMGEQYF.